Listed below are T cell receptor beta chains from one sample, sequenced in a study of control samples from healthy donors and cancer patients. Assay: immunoSEQ multiplex PCR; the TCRdb copy retains only in-frame clones and omits some. This table holds some 210,000 clones, about 91% found once. The material sequenced was blood. The source of these receptors is a man between 25 and 39 years old in good health. The CDR3 runs from the conserved cysteine through the conserved F or W. Each record gives: J gene, CDR3 length, D gene, V gene, clone size, CDR3 protein, CDR3 DNA. D genes are given only for firm matches. Clone size appears in some rows only: once, few, many, or a class for an expanded clone.

>TRBJ1-5|13|TRBD1|TRBV19|.
CASSPEGAQPQHF
TGTGCCAGTAGTCCTGAGGGGGCCCAGCCCCAGCATTTT
>TRBJ1-5|14|TRBD1|TRBV18|once
CASSPTGGNQPQHF
TGTGCCAGCTCACCTACAGGGGGTAATCAGCCCCAGCATTTT
>TRBJ2-1|17|.|TRBV7-8|.
CASSLLPTVASYNEQFF
TGTGCCAGCAGCTTACTCCCGACAGTCGCCTCCTACAATGAGCAGTTCTTC
>TRBJ1-2|19|.|TRBV5-4|.
CASSFNTPGPTGVDYGYTF
TGTGCCAGCAGCTTCAACACTCCGGGACCCACGGGGGTGGACTATGGCTACACCTTC
>TRBJ1-3|12|.|TRBV3-1/TRBV3-2|.
CASSQARNTIYF
TGTGCCAGCAGCCAGGCGAGAAACACCATATATTTT
>TRBJ1-5|17|.|TRBV21-1|.
CASSTSGREFSNQPQHF
TGTGCCAGCAGCACCTCGGGGAGGGAGTTTAGCAATCAGCCCCAGCATTTT
>TRBJ1-1|13|TRBD1|TRBV7-3|.
CASSQSGGLGAFF
TGTGCCAGCAGCCAATCAGGGGGGCTCGGAGCTTTCTTT
>TRBJ1-5|14|.|TRBV30|.
CAWSVRGGNQPQHF
TGTGCCTGGAGTGTACGGGGGGGAAATCAGCCCCAGCATTTT
>TRBJ2-7|14|.|TRBV18|few
CASSPQRGANEQYF
TGTGCCAGCTCACCACAAAGGGGGGCCAACGAGCAGTACTTC
>TRBJ2-7|15|.|TRBV4-1|.
CASSQSQGFLLEQYF
TGCGCCAGCAGCCAAAGTCAGGGATTTCTTCTCGAGCAGTACTTC
>TRBJ1-2|14|.|TRBV7-3|.
CASSLLGEDYGYTF
TGTGCCAGCAGCTTATTAGGGGAGGACTATGGCTACACCTTC
>TRBJ2-3|23|TRBD2|TRBV23-1|.
CASSLGLAGGPINMTPSTDTQYF
TGCGCCAGCAGTCTTGGGCTAGCGGGGGGGCCGATAAATATGACCCCGAGCACAGATACGCAGTATTTT
>TRBJ2-1|18|TRBD2|TRBV7-8|.
CASSMGGSGAPSILPQFF
TGTGCCAGCAGCATGGGGGGTAGCGGGGCCCCCAGTATTCTCCCGCAGTTCTTC
>TRBJ1-5|14|TRBD1|TRBV7-2|.
CASSRTGIVQPQHF
TGTGCCAGCAGCCGGACAGGGATCGTTCAGCCCCAGCATTTT
>TRBJ2-1|16|TRBD2|TRBV2|.
CASSPWRGGYYNEQFF
TGTGCCAGCAGCCCCTGGCGGGGGGGCTATTACAATGAGCAGTTCTTC
>TRBJ1-6|15|.|TRBV18|.
CASSPYRGDNSPLHF
TGTGCCAGCTCACCATATCGGGGTGATAATTCACCCCTCCACTTT
>TRBJ2-6|13|.|TRBV7-6|.
CATGPSGANVLTF
TGTGCCACGGGTCCCTCTGGGGCCAACGTCCTGACTTTC
>TRBJ2-7|15|.|TRBV9|.
CASSVAGANGYEQYF
TGTGCCAGCAGCGTAGCAGGGGCGAATGGGTACGAGCAGTACTTC
>TRBJ2-2|15|TRBD2|TRBV5-1|.
CASRPGEGTTGELFF
TGCGCCAGCAGACCCGGGGAGGGGACCACCGGGGAGCTGTTTTTT
>TRBJ1-6|14|.|TRBV30|.
CAWETAGLGTPLHF
TGTGCCTGGGAGACAGCGGGTTTGGGGACACCCCTCCACTTT
>TRBJ1-3|16|.|TRBV11-2|.
CASSPQPRGAGNTIYF
TGTGCCAGCAGCCCCCAGCCGAGGGGGGCAGGAAACACCATATATTTT
>TRBJ2-6|15|.|TRBV3-1/TRBV3-2|.
CASSLGRSGANVLTF
TGTGCCAGCAGCCTAGGACGGTCTGGGGCCAACGTCCTGACTTTC
>TRBJ2-7|13|.|TRBV2|once
CASSENRAYEQYF
TGTGCCAGCAGTGAAAACAGGGCCTACGAGCAGTACTTC
>TRBJ2-3|18|TRBD2|TRBV9|.
CASSVGISGGTFTDTQYF
TGTGCCAGCAGCGTAGGTATTAGCGGGGGGACCTTCACAGATACGCAGTATTTT
>TRBJ2-7|14|TRBD1|TRBV6-5|.
CATNADRVSYEQYF
TGTGCCACAAATGCGGACAGGGTGTCCTACGAGCAGTACTTC
>TRBJ2-5|15|TRBD1|TRBV6-5|.
CASSLGQGVVETQYF
TGTGCCAGCAGTCTTGGACAGGGGGTGGTCGAGACCCAGTACTTC
>TRBJ1-4|14|.|TRBV18|.
CASSRTGPNEKLFF
TGTGCCAGCTCCCGGACGGGCCCAAATGAAAAACTGTTTTTT
>TRBJ1-3|16|.|TRBV7-2|.
CASSYGLDLRLNTIYF
TGTGCCAGCAGCTATGGCTTGGATCTAAGGCTCAACACCATATATTTT
>TRBJ2-7|11|.|TRBV6-5|.
CASSYANEQYF
TGTGCCAGCAGTTACGCTAACGAGCAGTACTTC
>TRBJ2-3|13|.|TRBV18|.
CASSQQGPDTQYF
TGTGCCAGCTCGCAACAGGGTCCAGATACGCAGTATTTT
>TRBJ2-2|19|TRBD2|TRBV11-3|.
CASSLAWLWAGGGTGELFF
TGTGCCAGCAGCTTAGCTTGGCTGTGGGCGGGGGGCGGCACCGGGGAGCTGTTTTTT
>TRBJ1-1|11|.|TRBV29-1|few
CSVESYTEAFF
TGCAGCGTTGAGTCGTACACTGAAGCTTTCTTT
>TRBJ2-1|10|.|TRBV5-8|.
CASSLATQFF
TGTGCCAGCAGCTTAGCAACGCAGTTCTTC
>TRBJ1-1|14|.|TRBV11-2|.
CASTRDLQNTEAFF
TGTGCCAGCACCAGGGACCTACAGAACACTGAAGCTTTCTTT
>TRBJ1-4|15|.|TRBV19|.
CASSDHPRRDEKLFF
TGTGCCAGTAGCGACCACCCCCGACGAGATGAAAAACTGTTTTTT
>TRBJ1-5|15|.|TRBV28|.
CASSLGRVGNQPQHF
TGTGCCAGCAGTTTAGGCAGGGTAGGCAATCAGCCCCAGCATTTT
>TRBJ2-3|17|TRBD2|TRBV19|.
CASSIRTSGGPTDTQYF
TGTGCCAGTAGTATTCGGACTAGCGGGGGCCCCACAGATACGCAGTATTTT
>TRBJ2-1|17|.|TRBV19|.
CASSIKGGGRSYNEQFF
TGTGCCAGTAGTATAAAGGGAGGGGGTAGGTCCTACAATGAGCAGTTCTTC
>TRBJ1-2|15|.|TRBV6-6|once
CASSSANPTNYGYTF
TGTGCCAGCAGTTCCGCTAATCCGACTAACTATGGCTACACCTTC
>TRBJ1-2|14|.|TRBV2|.
CASSLFDRPSGYTF
TGTGCCAGCAGTCTCTTCGACAGACCATCGGGCTACACCTTC
>TRBJ1-5|15|TRBD1|TRBV7-9|once
CASSFGTGDREPQHF
TGTGCCAGCAGCTTCGGGACAGGGGATAGAGAGCCCCAGCATTTT
>TRBJ1-4|14|.|TRBV3-1/TRBV3-2|.
CASSLGTANEKLFF
TGTGCCAGCAGCTTGGGGACGGCTAATGAAAAACTGTTTTTT
>TRBJ2-3|16|.|TRBV6-1|.
CASSESAGTTGYTQYF
TGTGCCAGCAGTGAATCGGCAGGAACGACGGGATATACGCAGTATTTT
>TRBJ1-4|15|.|TRBV6-4|once
CASSVAQAPNEKLFF
TGTGCCAGCAGTGTGGCACAGGCTCCTAATGAAAAACTGTTTTTT
>TRBJ2-6|16|.|TRBV12-5|.
CASGLGGGVGANVLTF
TGTGCTAGTGGTTTGGGCGGGGGCGTGGGGGCCAACGTCCTGACTTTC
>TRBJ1-6|15|TRBD1|TRBV27|few
CASRRTGNLNSPLHF
TGTGCCAGCAGACGGACAGGGAATTTGAATTCACCCCTCCACTTT
>TRBJ1-2|18|TRBD1|TRBV24-1|.
CATSDSGQGGIPNYGYTF
TGTGCCACCAGTGATTCGGGACAGGGGGGAATTCCTAACTATGGCTACACCTTC
>TRBJ2-3|15|.|TRBV18|.
CASSLQDGSTDTQYF
TGTGCCAGCTCATTACAGGACGGAAGCACAGATACGCAGTATTTT
>TRBJ1-1|12|.|TRBV30|once
CAWSHGWEAAFF
TGTGCCTGGAGCCATGGGTGGGAAGCAGCTTTCTTT
>TRBJ1-1|14|.|TRBV6-5|.
CASSLSRMNTEAFF
TGTGCCAGCAGTTTGTCCCGCATGAACACTGAAGCTTTCTTT
>TRBJ1-1|18|.|TRBV12-5|.
CASGLTPAGWGMNTEAFF
TGTGCTAGTGGTTTGACCCCAGCAGGGTGGGGGATGAACACTGAAGCTTTCTTT
>TRBJ2-7|16|TRBD2|TRBV6-6|.
CASSLSQTSAAYEQYF
TGTGCCAGCAGTTTGTCCCAGACTAGCGCCGCCTACGAGCAGTACTTC
>TRBJ2-5|14|TRBD2|TRBV7-8|.
CASSHGRVAETQYF
TGTGCCAGCAGCCATGGGAGGGTAGCGGAGACCCAGTACTTC
>TRBJ1-4|14|.|TRBV2|.
CASSDGTQREKLFF
TGTGCCAGCAGTGATGGGACCCAAAGGGAAAAACTGTTTTTT